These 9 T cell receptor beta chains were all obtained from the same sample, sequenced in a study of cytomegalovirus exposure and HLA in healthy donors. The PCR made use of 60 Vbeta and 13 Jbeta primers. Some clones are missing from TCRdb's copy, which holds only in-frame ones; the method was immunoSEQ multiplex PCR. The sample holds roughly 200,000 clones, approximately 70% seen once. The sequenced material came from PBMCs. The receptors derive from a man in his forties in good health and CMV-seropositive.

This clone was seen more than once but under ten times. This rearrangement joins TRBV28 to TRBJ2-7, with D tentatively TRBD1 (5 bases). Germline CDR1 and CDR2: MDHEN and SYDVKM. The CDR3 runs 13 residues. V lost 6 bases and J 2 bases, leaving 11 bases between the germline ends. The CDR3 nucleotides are TGTGCCAGCAGCAAAGCGACAGCCTACGAGCAGTACTTC. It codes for CASSKATAYEQYF.

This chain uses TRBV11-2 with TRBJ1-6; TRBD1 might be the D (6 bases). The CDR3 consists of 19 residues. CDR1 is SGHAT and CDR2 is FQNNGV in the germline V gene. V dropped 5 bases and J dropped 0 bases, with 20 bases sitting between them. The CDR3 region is CASSRTGQLGNSYNSPLHF. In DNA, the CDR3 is TGTGCCAGCAGCCGAACCGGACAGCTTGGGAACTCCTATAATTCACCCCTCCACTTT.

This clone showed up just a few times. As DNA, the CDR3 is TGTGCCAGCAGCTTAGCAGAGGGTCGTGATACGCAGTATTTT. Residues: CASSLAEGRDTQYF. The rearrangement links TRBV7-6 to TRBJ2-3; D perhaps matches TRBD2 (5 bases). The CDR3 is made up of 14 amino acids. The V end was cut by 0 bases, the J end by 6 bases, with 10 bases between. Germline V gene sequence: CDR1 SGHVS, CDR2 FNYEAQ.

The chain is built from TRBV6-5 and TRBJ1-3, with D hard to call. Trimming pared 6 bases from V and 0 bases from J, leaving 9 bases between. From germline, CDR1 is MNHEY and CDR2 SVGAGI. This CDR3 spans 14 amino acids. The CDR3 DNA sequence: TGTGCCAGCAGGCTCCGGAGCTCTGGAAACACCATATATTTT. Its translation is CASRLRSSGNTIYF.

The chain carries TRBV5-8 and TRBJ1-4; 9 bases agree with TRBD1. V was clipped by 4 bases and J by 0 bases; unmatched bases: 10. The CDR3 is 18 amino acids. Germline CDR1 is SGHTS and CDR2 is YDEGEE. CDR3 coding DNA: TGTGCCAGCAGCACCGGACAGGGGAGGATCTCAACTAATGAAAAACTGTTTTTT. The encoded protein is CASSTGQGRISTNEKLFF.

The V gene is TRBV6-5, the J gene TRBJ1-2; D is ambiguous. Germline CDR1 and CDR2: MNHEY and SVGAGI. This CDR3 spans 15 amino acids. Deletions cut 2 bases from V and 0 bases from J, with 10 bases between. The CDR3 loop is CASSYENRANYGYTF. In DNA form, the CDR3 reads TGTGCCAGCAGTTACGAGAACAGAGCTAACTATGGCTACACCTTC.

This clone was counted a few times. For the CDR3, the DNA is TGTGCCACCTCCTCTAAGGGACAGGGGGCCACTGAAGCTTTCTTT. It yields the protein CATSSKGQGATEAFF. This chain connects TRBV7-2 to TRBJ1-1; the match to TRBD1 covers 12 bases. Trimming removed 10 bases from V and 4 bases from J; junction bases left unmatched: 10. The CDR3 covers 15 residues. Germline V lookup: CDR1 SGHTA, CDR2 FQGNSA.

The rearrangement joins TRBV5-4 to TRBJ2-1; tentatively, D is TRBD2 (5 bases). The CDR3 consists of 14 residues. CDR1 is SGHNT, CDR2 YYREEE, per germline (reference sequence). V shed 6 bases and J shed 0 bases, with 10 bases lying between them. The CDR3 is CASNGRSSYNEQFF. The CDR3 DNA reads TGTGCCAGCAATGGGAGAAGCTCCTACAATGAGCAGTTCTTC.

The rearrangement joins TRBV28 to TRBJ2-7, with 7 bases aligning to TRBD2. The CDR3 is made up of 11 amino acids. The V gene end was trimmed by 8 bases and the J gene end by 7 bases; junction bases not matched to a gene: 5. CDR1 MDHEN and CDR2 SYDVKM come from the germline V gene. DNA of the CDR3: TGTGCCAGCGTGGGGGGGGGAGAGCAGTACTTC. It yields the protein CASVGGGEQYF.